This passage covers 14 T cell receptor beta chains from one sample sequenced in a study of shared clonotypes between healthy human individuals. Here immunoSEQ multiplex PCR was the method, and the copy in TCRdb shows in-frame clones only, minus some. The sample has some 2.3 million clones, approximately 93% seen once; the top ten hold 0.3% to 0.4%. Material for sequencing was naive CD4+ T cells from PBMCs. Sample subset: CD45RA+ positively selected. The source of these receptors is a man aged 18 to 29 in good health. Some clones in this sample may be carry-over from other donors' samples.

The V and J genes are TRBV6-5 and TRBJ1-5; 9 bases fit TRBD1. The V and J ends lost 7 bases and 6 bases, in that order; junction bases with no gene match: 7. This CDR3 spans 14 amino acids. Germline assignment: CDR1 MNHEY and CDR2 SVGAGI. The CDR3: CASTPGQGFQPQHF. As DNA, the CDR3 is TGTGCCAGCACCCCGGGACAGGGTTTTCAGCCCCAGCATTTT.

The V call is TRBV2, the J call TRBJ2-3, with 10 bases matching TRBD2. Per germline, CDR1 SNHLY and CDR2 FYNNEI. The V and J ends lost 5 bases and 0 bases, in that order; junction bases with no gene match: 2. The CDR3 has 15 amino acids. The CDR3 region has the DNA TGTGCCAGCAGTTGGACTAGCGGTAGCACAGATACGCAGTATTTT. It encodes CASSWTSGSTDTQYF. Full variable domain (outside the CDR3, taken from reference TRBV2 and TRBJ2-3): EPEVTQTPSHQVTQMGQEVILRCVPISNHLYFYWYRQILGQKVEFLVSFYNNEISEKSEIFDDQFSVERPDGSNFTLKIRSTKLEDSAMYFCASSWTSGSTDTQYFGPGTRLTVL.

The rearrangement links TRBV7-2 to TRBJ2-7; 11 positions agree with TRBD2. The length of the CDR3 is 17 residues. J was trimmed by 0 bases and V by 2 bases; bases with no gene match: 6. Per the germline V gene, CDR1 is SGHTA and CDR2 is FQGNSA. The CDR3 nucleotides are TGTGCCAGCAGCTTACGCACTAGCGGGAGATACTCCTACGAGCAGTACTTC. Its translation: CASSLRTSGRYSYEQYF.

The chain couples TRBV27 to TRBJ1-4; D remains ambiguous. This CDR3 has 14 residues. Deletions cut 2 bases from V and 3 bases from J, with 7 bases between. CDR1 is MNHEY and CDR2 is SMNVEV in the germline V gene (reference sequence). The CDR3, as DNA: TGTGCCAGCAGTTTACACGGAGCTAATGAAAAACTGTTTTTT. Translated: CASSLHGANEKLFF.

Written as DNA, the CDR3 is TGTGCCAGCGGTAGACTAGCGGGAGTTCTCGAGCAGTACTTC. It specifies CASGRLAGVLEQYF. This rearrangement joins TRBV6-5 to TRBJ2-7, with 12 positions matching TRBD2. This CDR3 is 14 amino acids long. CDR1 is MNHEY and CDR2 is SVGAGI in the germline V gene. J was trimmed by 6 bases and V by 8 bases; bases with no gene match: 8.

The rearrangement uses TRBV7-9 and TRBJ2-1; D is ambiguous. The CDR3 contains 17 residues. Germline lookup yields CDR1 SEHNR and CDR2 FQNEAQ (reference sequence). The V end lost 5 bases, the J end lost 8 bases, and 25 bases lay between the germline ends. The CDR3 bases are TGTGCCAGCAGCCCGACCGCCCATAGTGGCTCTACCCATGAGCAGTTCTTC. Its protein product is CASSPTAHSGSTHEQFF.

The gene calls are TRBV28 and TRBJ1-4; TRBD1 might be the D (6 bases). Germline V gene data show CDR1 as MDHEN and CDR2 as SYDVKM. The CDR3 is 14 amino acids. Between the trimmed V and J ends, which lost 5 bases and 7 bases, there was a span of 14 bases. The CDR3 DNA follows: TGTGCCAGCAGTCAGGGGTTTTTAGCTGAAAAACTGTTTTTT. Translated, it gives CASSQGFLAEKLFF.

The chain employs TRBV6-5 and TRBJ1-5; 10 bases align to TRBD1. V shed 5 bases, J shed 2 bases, and the junction held 3 bases outside the gene matches. This CDR3 spans 15 amino acids. The V gene's germline CDR1 is MNHEY and CDR2 SVGAGI. The CDR3 reads CASSKGTGGNQPQHF. The CDR3, as DNA: TGTGCCAGCAGTAAGGGGACAGGGGGCAATCAGCCCCAGCATTTT.

This clone was seen once. The rearrangement joins TRBV12-5 to TRBJ1-1, with TRBD1 matching over 7 bases. Germline V gene sequence: CDR1 LGHNT, CDR2 FRNRAP. Losses at the gene ends were 3 bases for V and 0 bases for J; bases not matched to a gene: 7. CDR3 length: 16 residues. CDR3 bases: TGTGCTAGTGGTTTTTACAGGGGCTCGATGAACACTGAAGCTTTCTTT. This codes for CASGFYRGSMNTEAFF.

The V gene is TRBV9, the J gene TRBJ1-3; D is unresolved. The CDR3 covers 16 residues. Germline V gives CDR1 SGDLS, CDR2 YYNGEE. V lost 4 bases and J lost 2, with 16 bases in between. The CDR3 loop is CASSTHRTVTGNTIYF. The CDR3 bases are TGTGCCAGCAGCACCCACCGGACTGTGACTGGAAACACCATATATTTT.

To note about this clone: Other DNA sequences of this sample code for an identical CDR3. The V gene is TRBV5-1, the J gene TRBJ2-2; D might be TRBD1 (6 bases). The V gene lost 7 bases and the J gene lost 0 bases, with 10 bases spanning the gap. CDR1 is SGHRS and CDR2 is YFSETQ in the germline V gene. CDR3 length equals 14 residues. The CDR3 DNA is TGCGCCAGCTCCCGACAGGCGAACACCGGGGAGCTGTTTTTT. Encoded protein: CASSRQANTGELFF.

This chain links TRBV7-2 with TRBJ2-7, with D possibly being TRBD1 or TRBD2 (5 bases each). Trimming shortened V by 3 bases and J by 2 bases, and 11 bases separated the two germline ends. Looked up from germline, CDR1 is SGHTA and CDR2 is FQGNSA. CDR3 length: 14 residues. The CDR3 here is CASSFYGGTYEQYF. In nucleotides, the CDR3 is TGTGCCAGCAGCTTCTATGGGGGAACCTACGAGCAGTACTTC.

The genes are TRBV5-4 and TRBJ2-1; a weak D match, TRBD1 (6 bases). Trimming took 3 bases from V and 3 from J, leaving 13 bases between them. There are 15 residues in the CDR3. Looked up from germline, CDR1 is SGHNT and CDR2 is YYREEE (reference sequence). The chain's CDR3 is CASSSPGHLYNEQFF. The CDR3 nucleotides are TGTGCCAGCAGCTCCCCGGGACACCTCTACAATGAGCAGTTCTTC. The full variable domain, completed using reference TRBV5-4 and TRBJ2-1, is ETGVTQSPTHLIKTRGQQVTLRCSSQSGHNTVSWYQQALGQGPQFIFQYYREEENGRGNFPPRFSGLQFPNYSSELNVNALELDDSALYLCASSSPGHLYNEQFFGPGTRLTVL.

The gene calls are TRBV4-2 and TRBJ2-3; 8 nucleotides agree with TRBD2. This CDR3 comprises 14 residues. Trimming removed 7 bases from V and 2 bases from J; junction bases left unmatched: 5. CDR1 is LGHNA and CDR2 is YNFKEQ in the germline V gene. The CDR3 spells CASKSGRDTDTQYF. The CDR3 nucleotides are TGTGCCAGCAAGAGCGGGAGAGACACAGATACGCAGTATTTT.